This entry features one T cell receptor beta chain sequence. The antigen it binds to is not known. Per-base qualities were not stored, and no clone one base away is much larger. Within the sample, other DNA sequences also encode this same CDR3. Healthy controls were 37 blood donors whose buffy coats came from the Finnish Red Cross blood service. All TCR-sequenced material derived from peripheral blood: patient blood samples and healthy donor buffy coats. Peripheral blood mononuclear cells were isolated by Ficoll-Hypaque gradient centrifugation. CD4+ cells were purified magnetically from the buffy coats of healthy controls. The Gentra Puregene Cell and Tissue kit was used to extract genomic DNA, and a Qubit 2.0 fluorometer was used to measure the amount of genomic DNA. This sample is drawn from a study of STAT5B mutations in CD4+ large granular lymphocyte leukemia (dated by TCRdb to between 2021 and 2024). The study in broad terms: Among the healthy controls, the CDR3 'QG' motif was associated with a particular HLA allele. Flow cytometry on FACSCanto II or FACSVerse confirmed that purified fractions exceeded 95% purity among lymphocytes. The TCRbeta repertoires of CD4+ T-cell large granular lymphocyte leukemia patients were compared with the TCRbeta repertoires of healthy blood donors. Paper-wide results and their limitations: The data were not HLA-matched, and the higher clonality in CD4+ T-LGLL than in CD8+ T-LGLL could be due to the relatively small sample size. Enrichment of TRBV06-family usage was observed among the top patient clones (8/27) relative to healthy controls (2/35). The main leukemic clonotypes were found to be private to each patient, although 25% of the main leukemic clonotypes were detected at low frequency in the non-leukemic repertoires of other patients. Compared with healthy CD4+ repertoires, CD4-sorted patient repertoires appeared more clonal, and this difference remained even after the putative leukemic clones were removed.

The immunoSEQ assay at survey resolution was applied to genomic DNA for sequencing of TCRbeta rearrangements. On the authors' methods: A lowest detectable productive clonotype frequency of 2.59 x 10-5 was observed in the TCR sequencing data. Only productive TCRbeta rearrangements, defined as complete and in-frame sequences, were included in the analyses. Clonality for each sample was calculated as Simpson clonality in the immunoSEQ Analyzer version 3.0. Based on frequency, clones were grouped as very rare, small, medium, large (1-20%) or hyperexpanded (>20%). Generation probabilities were estimated with OLGA 1.2.3, V-gene circos plots were made with VDJtools, specificities were searched in VDJdb, and CDR3 motifs were identified with GLIPH. The clones in this table, taken by TCRdb from immuneACCESS, are in-frame only. Not every clone is retained; where verified, under half of the shortfall comes from an unresolved V gene, and the cause of the rest is unknown. The DNA gave D and trimming, while V, J and clone size come from that table. Counted in this sample were around 30,000 clones; roughly 74% of them appeared once. Roughly 1% of the sample is taken by the ten largest.

V is shortened by 2 bases, J by 6 bases, and the region joining them spans 10 bases. Looking up the germline V gene (reference sequence) yields CDR1 MNHNY and CDR2 SVGAGI. The CDR3 goes from the cysteine to the phenylalanine over 13 residues. The sequence is cut down to CDR3 DNA, 39 bases in frame from base 1. The sample comprised CD4+ T cells from blood buffy coats. In this chain, TRBV6-6 is recombined with TRBJ1-2, with a tentative D gene TRBD1 over 5 matching bases. This receptor was identified in a human donor in good health. The CDR3 loop reads CASSYQGEHGYTF. The DNA sequence is as follows: TGTGCCAGCAGTTACCAGGGTGAACATGGCTACACCTTC.